This TCR beta chain was documented in a study of blood T cell repertoires in COVID-19. Looking at the study overall: Sample material is recorded as cDNA or gDNA derived from T cells, B-cell-depleted T cells, or PBMCs.

Sequencing used immunoSEQ multiplex PCR; TCRdb keeps in-frame clones, though not all of them. This sample has nearly 110,000 clones; around 82% occur once, and the top ten carry around 4.2%. The junction had 19 bases not matched to a gene; V was cut back by 9 bases and J by 3 bases. Germline V lookup: CDR1 LNHDA, CDR2 SQIVND (reference sequence). This CDR3 has 17 residues. The receptor's source is a human donor in a cohort sampled during active COVID-19. J is TRBJ2-7 and V is TRBV19, with TRBD1 matching 8 bases. The sample consisted of peripheral blood. The CDR3 loop reads CASSPILRGTGNYEQYV. CDR3 DNA: TGTGCCAGCTCTCCCATCCTAAGAGGGACAGGAAACTACGAGCAGTACGTC.